Detailed here is one TCR beta chain. Assay used: immunoSEQ multiplex PCR; TCRdb lists only in-frame clones, some missing. The table lists around 320,000 clones, just under 90% of them singletons. The data stem from a study of blood T cell repertoires in COVID-19. Study-wide background: COVID-19 samples, acute and convalescent, were from the United States, Italy and Spain. PBMCs, B-cell-depleted T cells, or T cells provided the cDNA or gDNA that made up the material.

Participants were aged about 18 to 100 years, lived in roughly 25 US areas, and enrolled virtually. Cohort assignment relied on participant-reported clinical history. From germline, CDR1 is MNHNS and CDR2 SASEGT. The V end was cut by 3 bases, the J end by 5 bases, with 11 bases between. This CDR3 spans 15 amino acids. The chain links TRBV6-1 to TRBJ1-6, with a weak D call TRBD1 (5 bases). The origin of this receptor is a woman aged 45-65 years who had been exposed to COVID-19. Specimen: PBMCs or T cells enriched from blood (not recorded which). The CDR3 is CASSEGPGDNSPLHF. In DNA, the CDR3 is TGTGCCAGCAGTGAGGGGCCAGGAGATAATTCACCCCTCCACTTT.